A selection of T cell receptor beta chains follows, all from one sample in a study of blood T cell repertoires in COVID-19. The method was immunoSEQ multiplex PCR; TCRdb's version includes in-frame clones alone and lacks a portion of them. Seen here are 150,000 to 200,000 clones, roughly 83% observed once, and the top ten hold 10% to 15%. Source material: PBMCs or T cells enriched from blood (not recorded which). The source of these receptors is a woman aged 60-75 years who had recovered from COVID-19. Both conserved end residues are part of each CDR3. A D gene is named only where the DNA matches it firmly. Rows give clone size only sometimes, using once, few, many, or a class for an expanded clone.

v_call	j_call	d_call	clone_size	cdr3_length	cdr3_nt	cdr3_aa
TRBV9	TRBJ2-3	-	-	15	TGTGCCAGCAGCTCCAGTGAAGGGGGGGGAGGTACGCAGTATTTT	CASSSSEGGGGTQYF
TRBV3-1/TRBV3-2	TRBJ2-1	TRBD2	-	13	TGTGCCAGCAGCCTCTATAGCGGGAATGAGCAGTTCTTC	CASSLYSGNEQFF
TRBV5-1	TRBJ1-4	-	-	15	TGCGCCAGCAGCTTGGGTTCAGGCAGAAATGAAAAACTGTTTTTT	CASSLGSGRNEKLFF
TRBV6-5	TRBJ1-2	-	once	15	TGTGCCAGCAGTCCCTACAGACCCTTGAACTATGGCTACACCTTC	CASSPYRPLNYGYTF
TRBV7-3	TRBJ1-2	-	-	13	TGTGCCAGCAGCCCGGACAGCAACTATGGCTACACCTTC	CASSPDSNYGYTF
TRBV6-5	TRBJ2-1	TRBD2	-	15	TGTGCCAGCGAAATGAGCGGGGGGGCTTACAATGAGCAGTTCTTC	CASEMSGGAYNEQFF
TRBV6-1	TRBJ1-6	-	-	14	TGTGCCAGCAGTGAGACAGGTACAAATTCACCCCTCCACTTT	CASSETGTNSPLHF
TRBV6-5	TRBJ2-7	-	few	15	TGTGCCAGCAGTCCCTTTTACAGCTCCTCCTACGAGCAGTACTTC	CASSPFYSSSYEQYF
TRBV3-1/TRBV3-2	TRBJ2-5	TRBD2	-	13	TGTGCCAGCAGCCCCAGCGGGGGAGGGACCCAGTACTTC	CASSPSGGGTQYF
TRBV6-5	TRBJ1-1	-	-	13	TGTGCCAGCAGTCGGGACACAAACACTGAAGCTTTCTTT	CASSRDTNTEAFF
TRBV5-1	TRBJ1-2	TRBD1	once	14	TGCGCCAGCAGCTTGGACAGGGGGCTTGGAGGCTACACCTTC	CASSLDRGLGGYTF
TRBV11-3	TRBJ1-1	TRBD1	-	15	TGTGCCAGCAGCTTAGGCACCGACAGGGGAACTGAAGCTTTCTTT	CASSLGTDRGTEAFF
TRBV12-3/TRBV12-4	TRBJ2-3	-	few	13	TGTGCCAGCAGTTTGGCAGGCACAGATACGCAGTATTTT	CASSLAGTDTQYF
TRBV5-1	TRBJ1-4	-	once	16	TGCGCCAGCAGCCCGCAGGGGAGTAACACTAATGAAAAACTGTTTTTT	CASSPQGSNTNEKLFF
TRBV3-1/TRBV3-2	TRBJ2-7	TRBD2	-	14	TGTGCCAGCAGCCCCCATGTAGCGGGGGACGAGCAGTACTTC	CASSPHVAGDEQYF
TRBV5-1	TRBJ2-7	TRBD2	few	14	TGCGCCAGCAGCGGGACTAGCGGGGGGGCAGAACAGTACTTC	CASSGTSGGAEQYF
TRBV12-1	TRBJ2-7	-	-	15	TGTGCCAGCAGCCGTTTGGGACAGCCAACCTACGAGCAGTACTTC	CASSRLGQPTYEQYF
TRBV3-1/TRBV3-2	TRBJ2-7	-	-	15	TGTGCCAGCAGCCAAGGACAGGCGAGGACCTACGAGCAGTACTTC	CASSQGQARTYEQYF
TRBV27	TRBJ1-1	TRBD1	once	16	TGTGCCAGCGGATTAATCAACAGGGGCGGGAACACTGAAGCTTTCTTT	CASGLINRGGNTEAFF
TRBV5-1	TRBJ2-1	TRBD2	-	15	TGCGCCAGCAGCTTGCCTAGCGGGAGTGTGGATGAGCAGTTCTTC	CASSLPSGSVDEQFF
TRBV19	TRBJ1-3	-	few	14	TGTGCCAGTAGTATCCAAGCCTCTGGAAACACCATATATTTT	CASSIQASGNTIYF
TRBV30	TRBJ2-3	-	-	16	TGTGCCTGGGAGCCAAGGACAGTCGCTTGGGAAGATACGCAGTATTTT	CAWEPRTVAWEDTQYF